These T cell receptor beta chains were read from a single sample in a study of control samples from healthy donors and cancer patients. Assay: immunoSEQ multiplex PCR; the TCRdb copy retains only in-frame clones and omits some. The profile shows more than 85,000 clones, about 89% of them singletons. Sequencing input: blood. The receptors shown here come from a woman between 50 and 59 years old in good health. Each CDR3 is given with its conserved first and last residue.

TRBV29-1	TRBJ2-1	CSVEEDPANEQFF
TRBV5-6	TRBJ1-2	CASSSGQDYGYTF
TRBV18	TRBJ1-3	CASSLQDTGNTIYF
TRBV9	TRBJ1-2	CASSVYPQQGTYGYTF
TRBV6-1	TRBJ1-1	CASSEVVNTEAFF
TRBV3-1/TRBV3-2	TRBJ2-3	CASSPRGGLADTQYF
TRBV18	TRBJ1-1	CASSSGQGEEAFF
TRBV4-1	TRBJ2-1	CASSTASGRYNEQFF
TRBV7-6	TRBJ2-7	CASSIWTGEQYEQYF
TRBV5-1	TRBJ1-5	CASRAGDSNQPQHF
TRBV15	TRBJ1-5	CATSRVLNQPQHF
TRBV9	TRBJ2-3	CASSPPGTSRTDTQYF
TRBV19	TRBJ2-3	CASSRGTSTDTQYF
TRBV3-1/TRBV3-2	TRBJ2-3	CASSLGGRGFTDTQYF
TRBV18	TRBJ2-2	CASSPNLGAGELFF
TRBV14	TRBJ1-6	CASSPIYESPLHF
TRBV11-2	TRBJ2-5	CASSLGLRWLGEETQYF
TRBV2	TRBJ1-2	CASSEDSVNYGYTF
TRBV5-4	TRBJ1-2	CASKTGGQGGYTF
TRBV18	TRBJ1-3	CASSPDRAGNTIYF
TRBV6-2/TRBV6-3	TRBJ1-4	CASSSAGYDEKLFF
TRBV7-2	TRBJ1-2	CASSLGGGGGRTNYGYTF
TRBV2	TRBJ1-5	CASSTSPAGALNQPQHF